The 24 T cell receptor beta chains in this list originate from one sample, sequenced in a study of T cells in Graves' hyperthyroidism and ophthalmopathy. Researchers took RNA transcripts and amplified the TCR beta CDR3 regions from them. RT-PCR in the first round (using the HTBI primer set) targeted the TCR CDR3. TCRdb reanalysed the multiplex PCR reads using MiXCR and keeps one entry per CDR3 protein. The sample has about 640,000 distinct CDR3 sequences; more than 20% are singletons. What was sequenced was blood. The receptors derive from a man under 40 with Graves' ophthalmopathy.

Here the CDR3 DNA reads TGCAGCGTTGAAGGTCTAGCGGGTTCCTACGAGCAGTACTTC. Translating gives CSVEGLAGSYEQYF. The V call is TRBV29-1, the J call TRBJ2-7; 8 bases agree with TRBD2. After removal of 1 base from V and 1 base from J, the junction contained 3 bases not matched to a gene. The CDR3 runs to 14 residues. Germline loops: CDR1 SQVTM, CDR2 ANQGSEA.

This clonotype occurred many times. This chain uses TRBV5-1 with TRBJ2-1; TRBD1 is a possible D gene (6 bases). The germline gives CDR1 SGHRS, CDR2 YFSETQ. CDR3 size: 15 residues. V lost 2 bases and J 0 bases, leaving 9 bases between the germline ends. Here the CDR3 reads CASSLDRSSYNEQFF. The CDR3 DNA reads TGCGCCAGCAGCTTAGACAGGAGCTCCTACAATGAGCAGTTCTTC.

This clonotype was picked up many times. V is TRBV12-3 or TRBV12-4 and J is TRBJ2-7; the match to TRBD1 covers 7 bases. The CDR3 is made up of 14 amino acids. Trimming took 3 bases from V and 0 from J; bases not matched to a gene: 2. CDR3 amino acids: CASSFGDSSYEQYF. The DNA for the CDR3 is TGTGCCAGCAGTTTCGGGGACAGCTCCTACGAGCAGTACTTC.

This clonotype has just a few counts. The V call is TRBV4-1, the J call TRBJ2-1; TRBD2 matches at 7 bases. The germline V gene has CDR1 MGHRA and CDR2 YSYEKL. The CDR3 is 16 residues long. Trimming removed 0 bases from V and 4 bases from J; junction bases left unmatched: 6. CDR3 in DNA: TGCGCCAGCAGCCAAGAGGGCGGGAGTGTTTACAATGAGCAGTTCTTC. Residues: CASSQEGGSVYNEQFF.

The gene calls are TRBV3-1 and TRBJ2-3; 8 bases align to TRBD2. Germline CDR1 and CDR2: LGHDT and YNNKEL (reference sequence). The CDR3 is 18 residues long. The V and J ends lost 0 bases and 3 bases, in that order; junction bases with no gene match: 11. The CDR3 region has the DNA TGTGCCAGCAGCCAAGAGGGGGGAGCGGGAGAGTTGACAGATACGCAGTATTTT. This sequence encodes CASSQEGGAGELTDTQYF.

This clonotype was seen ten or more times. The V gene is TRBV11-2, the J gene TRBJ2-7; 7 bases agree with TRBD2. The length of the CDR3 is 15 residues. Trimming cost V 1 base and J 2 bases; bases outside gene matches: 5. Germline CDR1 reads SGHAT; CDR2 reads FQNNGV. The CDR3 reads CASSLVLADTYEQYF. CDR3 DNA sequence: TGTGCCAGCAGCTTAGTTCTAGCGGATACCTACGAGCAGTACTTC. Using reference TRBV11-2 and TRBJ2-7 for the parts outside the CDR3, the full variable domain is EAGVAQSPRYKIIEKRQSVAFWCNPISGHATLYWYQQILGQGPKLLIQFQNNGVVDDSQLPKDRFSAERLKGVDSTLKIQPAKLEDSAVYLCASSLVLADTYEQYFGPGTRLTVT.

The sample holds many counts of this clonotype. The chain links TRBV7-9 to TRBJ2-5; no reliable D call. This CDR3 comprises 13 residues. Germline values: CDR1 SEHNR, CDR2 FQNEAQ (reference sequence). The ends were cut back, 1 base at V and 5 bases at J, with 8 bases in the middle. The CDR3 DNA is TGTGCCAGCAGCTTAGAGGGCAGGGAGACCCAGTACTTC. It codes for CASSLEGRETQYF.

This clonotype was recorded many times. The chain uses TRBV11-2 and TRBJ2-1; 7 positions match TRBD1. CDR1 is SGHAT, CDR2 FQNNGV, per germline. Trimming removed 1 base from V and 9 bases from J; junction bases left unmatched: 3. The CDR3 runs to 13 residues. CDR3 protein: CASSLGQGAEQFF. The CDR3 DNA follows: TGTGCCAGCAGCTTAGGACAGGGTGCTGAGCAGTTCTTC.

This clonotype was observed a handful of times. The V gene is TRBV28, the J gene TRBJ1-2, with 7 bases fitting TRBD1. V dropped 5 bases and J dropped 2; count of bases not matched to a gene: 8. CDR1 and CDR2 (germline): MDHEN, SYDVKM. CDR3 length: 15 residues. The CDR3 DNA sequence: TGTGCCAGCAGTGACCTCGGGACAGTCAACTATGGCTACACCTTC. Its translation: CASSDLGTVNYGYTF.

This clonotype was recorded a few times. This chain connects TRBV5-4 to TRBJ2-7; D remains unclear. Trimming stripped 0 bases from V and 3 bases from J, with 10 bases between. The length of the CDR3 is 14 residues. Germline CDR1 and CDR2: SGHNT and YYREEE (reference sequence). The CDR3 region is CASSLEVPIYEQYF. For the CDR3, the DNA is TGTGCCAGCAGCTTGGAGGTCCCTATCTACGAGCAGTACTTC.

This chain connects TRBV7-9 to TRBJ2-6; unclear D gene. Germline V gene data show CDR1 as SEHNR and CDR2 as FQNEAQ (reference sequence). V lost 3 bases to trimming and J lost 0 bases, with 6 bases between them. The CDR3 length is 15 residues. The CDR3 reads CASSFSDSGANVLTF. CDR3 in DNA: TGTGCCAGCAGCTTTTCAGACTCTGGGGCCAACGTCCTGACTTTC. The full variable domain, in which reference TRBV7-9 and TRBJ2-6 provide the parts outside the CDR3, is DTGVSQNPRHKITKRGQNVTFRCDPISEHNRLYWYRQTLGQGPEFLTYFQNEAQLEKSRLLSDRFSAERPKGSFSTLEIQRTEQGDSAMYLCASSFSDSGANVLTFGAGSRLTVL.

This clonotype was recorded once. The chain uses TRBV24-1 and TRBJ2-2, with 10 bases lining up with TRBD2. The germline V gene encodes CDR1 KGHDR and CDR2 SFDVKD. CDR3 size: 16 residues. V lost 0 bases to trimming and J lost 6 bases; unmatched junction nucleotides: 3. CDR3 protein: CATSDLGTSGAGELFF. CDR3 nucleotide sequence: TGTGCCACCAGTGATTTGGGCACTAGCGGGGCCGGGGAGCTGTTTTTT.

The chain carries TRBV29-1 and TRBJ2-1; 8 positions match TRBD1. Germline CDR1 reads SQVTM; CDR2 reads ANQGSEA. The CDR3 has 13 amino acids. V gave up 3 bases and J gave up 9 bases; unmatched junction bases: 7. The DNA of the CDR3 is TGCAGCGTTGAGGACAGGGTGACTACTGAGCAGTTCTTC. It specifies CSVEDRVTTEQFF.

Comments on this clonotype: A junction end diverges from the germline sequence, so it may reflect a read error. The V call is TRBV7-9, the J call TRBJ2-1, with a weak D call TRBD2 (9 bases). The CDR3 runs to 16 residues. The V gene's germline CDR1 is SEHNR and CDR2 FQNEAQ (reference sequence). DNA for the CDR3: TGTGCCAGCAGCCCAGGGGGCGGGAGGGCCGACAATGAGCAGTCCTTC. Encoded protein: CASSPGGGRADNEQSF.

The rearrangement joins TRBV9 to TRBJ2-7; the D gene is possibly TRBD2 (6 bases). The CDR3 is 14 amino acids. Germline CDR1 is SGDLS and CDR2 is YYNGEE. V was shortened by 0 bases and J by 3 bases, with 10 bases between the two germline ends. CDR3 residues: CASSVAGGDYEQYF. The DNA of the CDR3 is TGTGCCAGCAGCGTAGCTGGAGGGGACTACGAGCAGTACTTC.

The chain has TRBV7-9 and TRBJ2-1, with D possibly called TRBD1 or TRBD2 (6 bases each). The V end lost 4 bases, the J end lost 5 bases, and 15 bases lay between the germline ends. There are 15 residues in the CDR3. The germline V gene encodes CDR1 SEHNR and CDR2 FQNEAQ (reference sequence). The CDR3 loop is CASSSVRDIHNEQFF. The CDR3 DNA follows: TGTGCCAGCAGCTCCGTGCGGGACATACACAATGAGCAGTTCTTC.

This clonotype was seen more than once but under ten times. The CDR3 coding sequence is TGCAGCGTTCCGGGGCGTAAGGGTGGCCGGACGGAGCTGTTTTTT. Its protein product is CSVPGRKGGRTELFF. The V call is TRBV29-1, the J call TRBJ2-2; either TRBD1 or TRBD2 may fit D (5 bases each). CDR1 SQVTM and CDR2 ANQGSEA come from the germline V gene. The CDR3 has 15 residues. V was pared by 5 bases and J by 10 bases, with 23 bases between.

V gene TRBV5-1 combines with J gene TRBJ2-1; 9 nucleotides match TRBD1. The CDR3 is 13 amino acids. Germline loops: CDR1 SGHRS, CDR2 YFSETQ. Unmatched junction bases numbered 5, after V lost 9 bases and J lost 4 bases. CDR3 region: CAIVGTGYNEQFF. CDR3 coding DNA: TGCGCCATCGTCGGGACAGGGTACAATGAGCAGTTCTTC.

This clonotype has more than one count but fewer than ten. This chain uses TRBV20-1 with TRBJ2-1, with a weak D call TRBD2 (6 bases). The V gene lost 1 base and the J gene lost 10 bases, with 20 bases spanning the gap. Germline loops: CDR1 DFQATT, CDR2 SNEGSKA (reference sequence). The CDR3 loop spans 15 amino acids. The CDR3 coding sequence is TGCAGTGCTAGAGTGAAGGGACTGGTCGGGGAAGAGCAGTTCTTC. As protein: CSARVKGLVGEEQFF.

This clonotype was seen a few times. This chain joins TRBV4-2 and TRBJ1-1; the D is unclear. Trimming removed 1 base from V and 10 bases from J, with 19 bases in between. The CDR3 length is 15 residues. Per germline, CDR1 LGHNA and CDR2 YNFKEQ. This CDR3 is CASSQVSGVLRRAFF. CDR3 bases: TGTGCCAGCAGCCAAGTTTCCGGGGTTTTGAGACGAGCTTTCTTT.

The J gene is TRBJ1-6, the V gene TRBV28, with TRBD1 as a possible D gene (5 bases). The CDR3 sequence is 15 residues long. Germline assignment: CDR1 MDHEN and CDR2 SYDVKM. V dropped 5 bases and J dropped 4 bases, with 12 bases sitting between them. The CDR3 sequence is CASSPGTHYNSPLHF. The DNA of the CDR3 is TGTGCCAGCAGTCCCGGGACCCATTATAATTCACCCCTCCACTTT.

The chain uses TRBV11-2 and TRBJ2-1; 7 positions agree with TRBD1. After removal of 3 bases from V and 9 bases from J, the junction contained 8 bases not matched to a gene. This CDR3 spans 14 amino acids. The germline gives CDR1 SGHAT, CDR2 FQNNGV. CDR3 amino acids: CASSFGQAVGEQFF. Written as DNA, the CDR3 is TGTGCCAGCAGCTTTGGACAGGCCGTCGGTGAGCAGTTCTTC.

This clonotype was picked up a small number of times. V is TRBV20-1 and J is TRBJ2-1; TRBD2 matches 12 bases. CDR1 is DFQATT and CDR2 is SNEGSKA in the germline V gene (reference sequence). This CDR3 is built from 16 residues. Trimming at V came to 6 bases and at J to 2 bases, leaving 8 bases not matched to a gene. The CDR3 reads CSAYDRLAGAYNEQFF. In DNA form, the CDR3 reads TGCAGTGCCTACGACAGACTAGCGGGGGCCTACAATGAGCAGTTCTTC.

This clonotype came up many times. The CDR3 loop is CASSIRTGPLYTEAFF. In nucleotides, the CDR3 is TGTGCCAGCAGTATCCGGACAGGGCCTCTTTACACTGAAGCTTTCTTT. V usage is TRBV28 and J usage is TRBJ1-1; TRBD1 aligns across 8 bases. This CDR3 spans 16 amino acids. Trimming at V came to 5 bases and at J to 3 bases, leaving 11 bases not matched to a gene. The germline V gene encodes CDR1 MDHEN and CDR2 SYDVKM.